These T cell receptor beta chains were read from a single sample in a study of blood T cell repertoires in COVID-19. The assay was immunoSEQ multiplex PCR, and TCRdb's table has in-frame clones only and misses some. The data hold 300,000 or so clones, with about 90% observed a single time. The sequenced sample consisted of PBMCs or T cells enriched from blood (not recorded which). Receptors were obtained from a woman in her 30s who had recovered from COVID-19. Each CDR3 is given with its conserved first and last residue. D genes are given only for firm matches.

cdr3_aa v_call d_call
CASSAHMRDTGELFF TRBV2 -
CSARGAGLQNTEAFF TRBV20-1 -
CATTGTGGGYTF TRBV28 TRBD1
CASSQAAVNYGYTF TRBV3-1/TRBV3-2 -
CASSSSTSRYTDTQYF TRBV11-2 -
CASSLAQSYGYTF TRBV7-9 -
CASSSGQNSYEQYF TRBV7-9 -
CASSFPGATNEKLFF TRBV7-9 -
CASSPGTHRVEAFF TRBV7-8 -
CASSQVDGSSQFF TRBV3-1/TRBV3-2 -
CASISGPISGNTIYF TRBV6-5 -
CASSEARNTIYF TRBV6-1 -
CATSGSGARGGEPQHF TRBV24-1 -
CASSQGAGQGWNEQFF TRBV4-1 TRBD1
CAIGGDGAGTGELFF TRBV10-3 TRBD2
CASSETRGSHNEQFF TRBV18 -
CASSPGTDTQYF TRBV27 -
CASSQVYTTMTRGAFF TRBV4-1 -
CASSLYRIDSNQPQHF TRBV7-8 -
CASSQDTSFGQERISNQPQHF TRBV4-3 -
CASSISGSTDTQYF TRBV19 -
CASSFPGTETEQYF TRBV5-4 TRBD1
CASSMDRVSYGYTF TRBV2 TRBD1
CASSSGTGDTEAFF TRBV28 TRBD1
CATSGTGGYNEQFF TRBV24-1 TRBD1
CASSDTGGRGSYNEQFF TRBV7-9 TRBD1
CASSSFGATGQGNYGYTF TRBV5-6 TRBD1
CASRGHGGEPLHF TRBV6-5 -
CASSLSRVNEQFF TRBV27 -
CASSLNLDRDPMNTEAFF TRBV28 TRBD1
CASSPGDLSGNTIYF TRBV5-5 -
CASSLAGAQPQHF TRBV7-9 -
CASSPSPAGQRNSPLHF TRBV18 -
CASSKGGQGLPQHF TRBV19 TRBD1
CASSRYREETQYF TRBV19 -
CACEEAANTGELFF TRBV2 -
CASSQVGSGDVVSTDTQYF TRBV3-1/TRBV3-2 TRBD2
CASSPRHLNEKLFF TRBV7-8 -
CASSFLEGDTEAFF TRBV28 -
CAWSLRVGVATNEKLFF TRBV30 -
CASSPPSIETQYF TRBV18 -
CASSEGVGTGVLHEQYF TRBV6-1 TRBD1
CASSPRGGLSNQPQHF TRBV7-2 -
CASSQSGTGSGNTIYF TRBV4-2 TRBD1
CASLVGGGGTEAFF TRBV21-1 -
CASSSDRGDYGYTF TRBV7-2 TRBD1
CASSPAGGFYGYTF TRBV5-1 -
CASSLDVSSGNTIYF TRBV7-2 -